This T cell receptor (beta chain) came from a study of technical replicates of blood from several donors. TCRdb keeps only in-frame clones here, not all; method: immunoSEQ multiplex PCR. Altogether about 82,000 clones are present, 94% being singletons, with the ten largest covering approximately 0.42%. In germline, CDR1 is SNHLY, CDR2 FYNNEI. Deletions cut 3 bases from V and 1 base from J, with 9 bases between. The CDR3 covers 15 residues. The origin of this receptor is a human donor in good health. The specimen sequenced was T cells isolated from PBMCs. The chain links TRBV2 to TRBJ2-2; no reliable D call. CDR3 protein: CASSEVNWNTGELFF. CDR3 DNA sequence: TGTGCCAGCAGTGAGGTAAACTGGAACACCGGGGAGCTGTTTTTT.